This T cell receptor (beta chain) was recorded in a study of response to subunit inactivated influenza vaccine (dated by TCRdb to 2016 to 2018). Regarding the complete study: The study used deep quantitative T cell receptor repertoire profiling to track responses to a trivalent subunit inactivated influenza vaccine. Summary of the overall study and its limitations: According to the authors, only a limited number of new T cells may be recruited by each seasonal influenza vaccination.

This clonotype occurred once. Its antigen is currently not known. Base qualities are missing; no much larger clone stands one base away. A lone read gives weak evidence. V is reduced by 1 base and J by 2 bases, leaving a spacing of 21 bases between them. The CDR3, cysteine through phenylalanine, is 18 amino acids long. Only the CDR3 portion is preserved as DNA: 54 bases, with reading frame beginning at the first base. CDR1 and CDR2 are drawn from the germline V gene (reference sequence): SGHAT, FQDESV. Receptor libraries were prepared by RT-PCR. Sequencing was carried out with an Illumina HiSeq 2500. TCRdb reran the public reads through fastp at Q25 and MiXCR, keeping productive beta chains. Identical CDR3 proteins give one entry, which carries the most common genes and DNA. The sample yields some 500,000 distinct CDR3 sequences; roughly 25% were counted once. The ten biggest clones cover approximately 1.9% of the sample.

In this chain, TRBV11-1 is recombined with TRBJ2-7; the D segment could be TRBD2, given 6 matching bases. Sequencing was performed on CD4+ T cells sorted from PBMCs, taken 5 days after vaccination. The origin of this receptor is a man aged 50 or older who received an inactivated influenza vaccine. Donor details come from another sample of the same person, matched by shared clones. The CDR3 protein sequence reads: CASSLGPGRAGHTYEQYF. The DNA sequence reads TGTGCCAGCAGCTTAGGGCCCGGTCGAGCGGGCCATACCTACGAGCAGTACTTC. The reference TRBV11-1 and TRBJ2-7 proteins fill in what lies around the CDR3, so the full variable domain reads EAEVAQSPRYKITEKSQAVAFWCDPISGHATLYWYRQILGQGPELLVQFQDESVVDDSQLPKDRFSAERLKGVDSTLKIQPAELGDSAMYLCASSLGPGRAGHTYEQYFGPGTRLTVT.